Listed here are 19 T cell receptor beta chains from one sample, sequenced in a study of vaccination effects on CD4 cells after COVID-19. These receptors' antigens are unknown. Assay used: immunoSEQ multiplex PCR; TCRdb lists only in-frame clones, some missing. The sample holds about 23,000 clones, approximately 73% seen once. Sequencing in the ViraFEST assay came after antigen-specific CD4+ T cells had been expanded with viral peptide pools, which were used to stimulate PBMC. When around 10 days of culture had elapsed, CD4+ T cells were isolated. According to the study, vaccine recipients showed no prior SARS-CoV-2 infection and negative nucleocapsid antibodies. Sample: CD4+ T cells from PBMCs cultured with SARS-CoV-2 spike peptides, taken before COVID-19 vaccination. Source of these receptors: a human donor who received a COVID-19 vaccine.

The CDR3 DNA follows: TGCGCCAGCAGCGTGGGGGGGACTAGCGGCGAGCAGTACTTC. Its protein is CASSVGGTSGEQYF. V gene TRBV5-1 combines with J gene TRBJ2-7; TRBD2 agrees at 11 bases. Looked up from germline, CDR1 is SGHRS and CDR2 is YFSETQ. J lost 6 bases, V lost 4 bases, and 6 bases had no gene match. The CDR3 has 14 amino acids.

The CDR3 spells CSVEFPAGGTVSYNEQFF. CDR3 bases: TGCAGCGTTGAATTCCCAGCGGGAGGTACAGTCTCCTACAATGAGCAGTTCTTC. The chain uses TRBV29-1 and TRBJ2-1, with 9 bases aligning to TRBD2. Germline V gene sequence: CDR1 SQVTM, CDR2 ANQGSEA. The CDR3 consists of 18 residues. The junction had 11 bases not matched to a gene; V was cut back by 2 bases and J by 0 bases.

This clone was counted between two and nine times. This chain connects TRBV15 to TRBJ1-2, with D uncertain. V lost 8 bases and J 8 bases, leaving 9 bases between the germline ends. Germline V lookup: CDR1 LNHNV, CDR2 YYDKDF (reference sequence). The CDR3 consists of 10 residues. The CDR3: CATERTGYTF. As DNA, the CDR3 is TGTGCCACCGAGAGGACGGGCTACACCTTC.

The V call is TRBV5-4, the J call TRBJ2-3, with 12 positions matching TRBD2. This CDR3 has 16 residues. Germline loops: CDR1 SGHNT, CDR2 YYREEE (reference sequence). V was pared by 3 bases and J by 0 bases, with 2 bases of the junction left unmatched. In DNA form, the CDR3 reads TGTGCCAGCAGCTCCGGGACTAGCGGGAGCACAGATACGCAGTATTTT. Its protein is CASSSGTSGSTDTQYF.

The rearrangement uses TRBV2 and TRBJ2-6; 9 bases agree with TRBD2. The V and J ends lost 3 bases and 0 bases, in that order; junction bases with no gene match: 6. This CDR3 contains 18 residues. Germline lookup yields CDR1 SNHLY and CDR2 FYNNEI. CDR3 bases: TGTGCCAGCAGTGATCTGCGGGGGGGCAGCTCTGGGGCCAACGTCCTGACTTTC. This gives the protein CASSDLRGGSSGANVLTF.

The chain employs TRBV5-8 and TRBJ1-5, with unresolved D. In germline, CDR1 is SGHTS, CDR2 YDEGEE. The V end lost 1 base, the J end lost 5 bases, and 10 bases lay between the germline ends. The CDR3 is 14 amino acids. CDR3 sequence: CASSLILEYQPQHF. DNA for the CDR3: TGTGCCAGCAGCTTGATCCTGGAATATCAGCCCCAGCATTTT.

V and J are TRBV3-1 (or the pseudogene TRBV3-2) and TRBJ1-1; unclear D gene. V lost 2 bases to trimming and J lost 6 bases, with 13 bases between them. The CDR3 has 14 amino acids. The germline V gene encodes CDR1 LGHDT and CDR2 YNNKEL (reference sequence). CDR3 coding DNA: TGTGCCAGCAGCCAATCAGAACTGCAGGCTGAAGCTTTCTTT. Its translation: CASSQSELQAEAFF.

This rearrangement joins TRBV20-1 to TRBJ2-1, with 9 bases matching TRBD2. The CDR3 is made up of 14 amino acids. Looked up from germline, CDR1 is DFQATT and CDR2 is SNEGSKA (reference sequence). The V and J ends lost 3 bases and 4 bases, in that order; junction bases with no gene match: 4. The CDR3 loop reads CSASSGSHYNEQFF. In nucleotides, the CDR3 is TGCAGTGCTAGTAGCGGGAGCCATTACAATGAGCAGTTCTTC.

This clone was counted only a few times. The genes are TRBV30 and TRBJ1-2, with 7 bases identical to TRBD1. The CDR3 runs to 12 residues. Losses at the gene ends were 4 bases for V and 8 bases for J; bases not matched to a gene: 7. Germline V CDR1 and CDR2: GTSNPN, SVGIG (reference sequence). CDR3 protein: CAWKLTGSGYTF. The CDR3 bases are TGTGCCTGGAAACTGACAGGGAGCGGCTACACCTTC.

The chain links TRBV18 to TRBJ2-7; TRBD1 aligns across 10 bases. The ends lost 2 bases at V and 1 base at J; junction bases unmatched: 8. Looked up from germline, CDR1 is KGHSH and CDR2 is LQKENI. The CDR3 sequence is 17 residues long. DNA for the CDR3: TGTGCCAGCTCACCATTATACGGACAGGGGGGATCCTACGAGCAGTACTTC. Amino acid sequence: CASSPLYGQGGSYEQYF.

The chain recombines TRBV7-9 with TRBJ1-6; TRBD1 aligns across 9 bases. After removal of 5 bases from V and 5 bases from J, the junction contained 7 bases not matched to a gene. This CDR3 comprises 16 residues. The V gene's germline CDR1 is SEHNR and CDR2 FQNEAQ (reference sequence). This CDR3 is CASSPGTGMDNSPLHF. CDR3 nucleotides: TGTGCCAGCAGCCCAGGGACAGGGATGGATAATTCACCCCTCCACTTT.

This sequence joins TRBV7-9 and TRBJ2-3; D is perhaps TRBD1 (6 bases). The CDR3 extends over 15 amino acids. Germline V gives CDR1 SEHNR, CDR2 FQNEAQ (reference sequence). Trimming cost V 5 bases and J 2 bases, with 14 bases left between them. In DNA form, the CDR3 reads TGTGCCAGCAGCCCAAGGCAGGGGATCACAGATACGCAGTATTTT. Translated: CASSPRQGITDTQYF.

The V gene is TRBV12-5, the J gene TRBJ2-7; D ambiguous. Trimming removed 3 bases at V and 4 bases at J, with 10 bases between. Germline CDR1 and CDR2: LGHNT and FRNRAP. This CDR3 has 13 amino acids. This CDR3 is CASGFTSRYEQYF. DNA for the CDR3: TGTGCTAGTGGTTTTACCAGCCGATACGAGCAGTACTTC.

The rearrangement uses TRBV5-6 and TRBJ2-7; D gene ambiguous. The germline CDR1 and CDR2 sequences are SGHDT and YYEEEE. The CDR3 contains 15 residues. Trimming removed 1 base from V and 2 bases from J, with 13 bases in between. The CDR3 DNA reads TGTGCCAGCAGCTTGCAAAGGCGGATTACCTACGAGCAGTACTTC. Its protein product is CASSLQRRITYEQYF.

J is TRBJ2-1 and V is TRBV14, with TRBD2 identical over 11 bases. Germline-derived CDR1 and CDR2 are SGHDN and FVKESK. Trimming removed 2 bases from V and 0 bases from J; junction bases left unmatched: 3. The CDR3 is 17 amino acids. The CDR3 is CASSQRLAGFSYNEQFF. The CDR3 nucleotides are TGTGCCAGCAGCCAAAGACTAGCGGGGTTCTCCTACAATGAGCAGTTCTTC.

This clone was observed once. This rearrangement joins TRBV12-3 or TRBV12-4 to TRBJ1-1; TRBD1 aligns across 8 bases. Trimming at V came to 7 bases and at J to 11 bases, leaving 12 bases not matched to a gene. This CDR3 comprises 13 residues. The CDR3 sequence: CASNPGGAVGAFF. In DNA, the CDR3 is TGTGCCAGCAACCCAGGGGGCGCCGTAGGCGCTTTCTTT.

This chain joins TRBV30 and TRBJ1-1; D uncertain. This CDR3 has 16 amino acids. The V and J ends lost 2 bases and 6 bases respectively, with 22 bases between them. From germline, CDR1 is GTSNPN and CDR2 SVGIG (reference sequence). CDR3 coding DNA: TGTGCCTGGAGTCATTGGGAAATGCGGCGGCACTCTGAAGCTTTCTTT. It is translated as CAWSHWEMRRHSEAFF.

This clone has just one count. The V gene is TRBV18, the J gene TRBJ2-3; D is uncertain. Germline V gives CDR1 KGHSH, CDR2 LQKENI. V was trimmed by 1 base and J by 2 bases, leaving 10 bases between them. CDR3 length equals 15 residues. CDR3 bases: TGTGCCAGCTCACCACAGGACGGATACACAGATACGCAGTATTTT. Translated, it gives CASSPQDGYTDTQYF.

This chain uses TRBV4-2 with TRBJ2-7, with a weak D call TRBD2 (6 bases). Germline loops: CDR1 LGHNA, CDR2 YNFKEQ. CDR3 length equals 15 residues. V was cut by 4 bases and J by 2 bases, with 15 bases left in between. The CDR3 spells CASSRTGDGTYEQYF. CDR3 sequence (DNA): TGTGCCAGCAGCCGTACGGGGGACGGGACCTACGAGCAGTACTTC.